This TCR beta chain was sequenced during a study of blood T cells in healthy people across ages. The second PCR ran about 6 to 12 cycles with a sample-barcoded 5' primer and J-beta primers. TCRdb re-derived calls from the 5' RACE reads in MiXCR, one entry per CDR3 protein. The data show about 800,000 distinct CDR3 sequences, about 45% seen once. CDR3 length equals 15 residues. Germline V gene sequence: CDR1 LGHNA, CDR2 YSLEER. J was trimmed by 13 bases and V by 0 bases; bases with no gene match: 11. In the case of this clonotype: Its target is unknown.

Study-wide results and caveats: In older individuals, TCR beta diversity per million T cells was lower, falling roughly linearly with age.

The rearrangement joins TRBV4-3 to TRBJ2-4, with 8 bases identical to TRBD2. The origin of this receptor is a man older than 75 in good health. The sample comprised blood. CDR3 loop: CASSQEPAGTGGQYF. In nucleotides, the CDR3 is TGCGCCAGCAGCCAAGAACCGGCAGGGACGGGGGGGCAGTACTTC.